This section outlines one T cell receptor (beta chain) sequence together with its context. The target antigen is unknown. In the same sample, other DNA sequences code for this CDR3. An even split of each subset's genomic DNA across several immunoSEQ plates was performed. Produced via immunoSEQ multiplex PCR; TCRdb's table is partial and in-frame only. This table has approximately 720,000 clones, approximately 90% appearing once. This record comes from a study of shared clonotypes between healthy human individuals. The CDR3 has 11 amino acids. The ends were cut back, 6 bases at V and 4 bases at J, with 7 bases in the middle. Germline CDR1 is MDHEN and CDR2 is SYDVKM. Cells designated naive CD8 were CD45RO-negative and were positively selected for CCR7, with terminally differentiated effector memory CD45RA+ cells excluded. Overall study results and limits: How much donors shared clonotypes was expected to be affected by sequencing depth. Limited genetic and exposure-history diversity came from having few donors. Between several donors, naive CD4 clonotypes were shared at a level of about 5%.

The origin of this receptor is a man aged 25-45 years in good health. The sample taken for sequencing was naive CD8+ T cells sorted from blood. The chain couples TRBV28 to TRBJ2-7; no reliable D call. CDR3 nucleotide sequence: TGTGCCAGCAGGGACCCGTACGAGCAGTACTTC. Amino acids: CASRDPYEQYF.